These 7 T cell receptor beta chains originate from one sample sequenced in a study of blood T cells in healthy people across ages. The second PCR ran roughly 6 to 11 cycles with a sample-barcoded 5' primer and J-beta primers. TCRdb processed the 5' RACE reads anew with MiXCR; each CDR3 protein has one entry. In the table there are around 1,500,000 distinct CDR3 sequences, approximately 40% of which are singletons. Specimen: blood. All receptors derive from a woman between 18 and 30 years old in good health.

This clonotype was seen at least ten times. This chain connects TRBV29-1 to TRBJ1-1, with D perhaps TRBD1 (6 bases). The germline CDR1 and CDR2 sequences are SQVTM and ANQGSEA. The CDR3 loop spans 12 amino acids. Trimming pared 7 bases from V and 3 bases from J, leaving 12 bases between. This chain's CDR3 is CSAGQGYTEAFF. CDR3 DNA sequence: TGCAGCGCTGGCCAGGGGTACACTGAAGCTTTCTTT.

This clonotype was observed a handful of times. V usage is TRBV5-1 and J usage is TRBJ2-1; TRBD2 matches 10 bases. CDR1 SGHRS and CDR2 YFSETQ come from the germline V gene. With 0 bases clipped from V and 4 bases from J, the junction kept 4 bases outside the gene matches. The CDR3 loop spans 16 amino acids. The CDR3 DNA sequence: TGCGCCAGCAGCTTGGGTAGGACTAGCGGTTACAATGAGCAGTTCTTC. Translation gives CASSLGRTSGYNEQFF.

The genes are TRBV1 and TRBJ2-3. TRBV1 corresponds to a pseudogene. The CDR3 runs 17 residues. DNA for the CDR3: TGCACCAGCATCCCGCGATGGGATATATCTAGCACAGATACGCAGTATTTT. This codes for CTSIPRWDISSTDTQYF.

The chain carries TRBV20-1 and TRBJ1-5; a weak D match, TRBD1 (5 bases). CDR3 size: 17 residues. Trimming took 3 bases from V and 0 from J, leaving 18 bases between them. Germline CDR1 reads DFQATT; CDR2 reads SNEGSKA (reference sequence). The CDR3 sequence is CSARSAGTGYSNQPQHF. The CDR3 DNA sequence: TGCAGTGCTAGGTCCGCCGGGACGGGTTATAGCAATCAGCCCCAGCATTTT.

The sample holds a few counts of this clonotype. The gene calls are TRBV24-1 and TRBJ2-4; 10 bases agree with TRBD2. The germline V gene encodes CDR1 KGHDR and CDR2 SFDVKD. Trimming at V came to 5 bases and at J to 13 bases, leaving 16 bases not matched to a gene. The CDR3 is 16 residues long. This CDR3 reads CATSVSTTSGFGEQYF. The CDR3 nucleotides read TGTGCCACCAGTGTCTCCACGACTAGCGGGTTCGGGGAGCAGTACTTC.

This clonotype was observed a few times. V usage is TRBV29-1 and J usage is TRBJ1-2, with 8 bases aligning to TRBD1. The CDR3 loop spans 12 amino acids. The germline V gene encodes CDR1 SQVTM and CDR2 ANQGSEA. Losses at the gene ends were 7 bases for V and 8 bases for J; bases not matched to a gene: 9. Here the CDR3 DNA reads TGCAGCGCACCCCAGGGACAGGCCGGCTACACCTTC. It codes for CSAPQGQAGYTF. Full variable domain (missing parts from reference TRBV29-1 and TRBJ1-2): SAVISQKPSRDICQRGTSLTIQCQVDSQVTMMFWYRQQPGQSLTLIATANQGSEATYESGFVIDKFPISRPNLTFSTLTVSNMSPEDSSIYLCSAPQGQAGYTFGSGTRLTVV.

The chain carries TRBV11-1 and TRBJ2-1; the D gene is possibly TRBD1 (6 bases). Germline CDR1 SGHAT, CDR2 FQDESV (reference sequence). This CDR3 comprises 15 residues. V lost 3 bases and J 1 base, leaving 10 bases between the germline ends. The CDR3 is CASSFMRGSYNEQFF. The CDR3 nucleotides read TGTGCCAGCAGCTTCATGAGGGGGTCCTACAATGAGCAGTTCTTC.